Following are 15 T cell receptor beta chains from one sample sequenced in a study of blood T cell repertoires in COVID-19. The table came from immunoSEQ multiplex PCR; TCRdb's copy has only in-frame clones and leaves some out. The sample contains more than 85,000 clones, 76% of which appear only once. The sample was peripheral blood. The receptors derive from a woman aged 80 or older with acute or convalescent COVID-19.

The genes are TRBV7-2 and TRBJ2-1; 7 bases are a match to TRBD2. V was pared by 4 bases and J by 4 bases, with 10 bases of the junction left unmatched. Looked up from germline, CDR1 is SGHTA and CDR2 is FQGNSA. The CDR3 extends over 16 amino acids. Here the CDR3 DNA reads TGTGCCAGCAGCTCCCAGGGAGTAGCGGGTTACAATGAGCAGTTCTTC. Amino acid sequence: CASSSQGVAGYNEQFF.

The chain is built from TRBV3-1 (or the pseudogene TRBV3-2) and TRBJ1-2; D gene uncertain. The V end lost 6 bases, the J end lost 8 bases, and 19 bases lay between the germline ends. Germline assignment: CDR1 LGHDT and CDR2 YNNKEL (reference sequence). This CDR3 is built from 14 residues. CDR3 amino acids: CASRSREFRVGYTF. The CDR3 DNA sequence: TGTGCCAGCAGATCAAGAGAATTCCGGGTGGGCTACACCTTC.

The chain is built from TRBV2 and TRBJ2-7, with TRBD2 matching 9 bases. Germline CDR1 is SNHLY and CDR2 is FYNNEI. This CDR3 is 13 amino acids long. Unmatched junction bases numbered 5, after V lost 8 bases and J lost 3 bases. The CDR3 DNA sequence: TGTGCCAGCCGACTAGCGGATTACTACGAGCAGTACTTC. Protein product: CASRLADYYEQYF.

The CDR3 spells CASSHLNSFRAFF. CDR3 sequence (DNA): TGTGCCAGCAGCCACTTAAACTCCTTCCGGGCTTTCTTT. J is TRBJ1-1 and V is TRBV3-1 (or the pseudogene TRBV3-2), with D unresolved. Per germline, CDR1 LGHDT and CDR2 YNNKEL (reference sequence). The CDR3 runs to 13 residues. The germline V and J ends were trimmed by 3 bases and 11 bases, with 16 bases remaining between them.

This sequence joins TRBV29-1 and TRBJ2-7; D perhaps matches TRBD2 (5 bases). Trimming stripped 6 bases from V and 3 bases from J, with 15 bases between. The CDR3 has 13 amino acids. CDR1 and CDR2 from the germline V gene are SQVTM and ANQGSEA. The CDR3 reads CSVADGVGYEQYF. The CDR3 DNA reads TGCAGCGTGGCTGACGGGGTTGGCTACGAGCAGTACTTC.

This rearrangement joins TRBV28 to TRBJ2-4, with TRBD1 as a possible D gene (6 bases). Looked up from germline, CDR1 is MDHEN and CDR2 is SYDVKM. CDR3 length: 14 residues. Trimming left V 3 bases short and J 6 bases short, with 12 bases between. CDR3 sequence (DNA): TGTGCCAGCAGTTTCTTAGGGGGTGGAAACATTCAGTACTTC. It specifies CASSFLGGGNIQYF.

This clone was seen a single time. This chain links TRBV4-1 with TRBJ1-5, with TRBD1 as a possible D gene (6 bases). The germline V and J ends were trimmed by 1 base and 4 bases, with 29 bases remaining between them. In germline, CDR1 is MGHRA, CDR2 YSYEKL. CDR3 length: 21 amino acids. The CDR3 loop is CASSQGLGTGMGSLGNQPQHF. The CDR3 bases are TGCGCCAGCAGCCAAGGTTTGGGAACAGGGATGGGTAGCCTTGGGAATCAGCCCCAGCATTTT.

The chain carries TRBV10-3 and TRBJ1-1; D gene ambiguous. Germline-derived CDR1 and CDR2 are ENHRY and SYGVKD. Trimming took 4 bases from V and 3 from J, leaving 6 bases between them. The CDR3 contains 12 residues. CDR3 sequence reads: CAISGRDTEAFF. DNA of the CDR3: TGTGCCATCAGTGGGAGAGACACTGAAGCTTTCTTT.

V is TRBV18 and J is TRBJ2-5; TRBD1 matches 8 bases. Looked up from germline, CDR1 is KGHSH and CDR2 is LQKENI. Trimming took 6 bases from V and 4 from J; bases not matched to a gene: 4. This CDR3 is built from 13 residues. CDR3: CASSVGTGETQYF. CDR3 bases: TGTGCCAGCTCTGTCGGGACAGGAGAGACCCAGTACTTC.

This chain joins TRBV12-3 or TRBV12-4 and TRBJ1-1; no reliable D call. The ends were cut back, 3 bases at V and 7 bases at J, with 12 bases in the middle. This CDR3 is built from 13 residues. CDR3 residues: CASSLAQQHEAFF. The CDR3 DNA sequence: TGTGCCAGCAGTTTGGCCCAACAGCATGAAGCTTTCTTT.

The chain carries TRBV6-2 or TRBV6-3 and TRBJ2-5; D gene uncertain. The CDR3 has 14 amino acids. V shed 0 bases and J shed 0 bases, with 5 bases lying between them. Germline CDR1 is MNHEY and CDR2 is SVGEGT. CDR3 nucleotides: TGTGCCAGCAGTTACTCCGGGTACCAAGAGACCCAGTACTTC. Translated, it gives CASSYSGYQETQYF.

The chain combines TRBV6-5 with TRBJ2-4; 8 bases are shared with TRBD2. The junction had 9 bases not matched to a gene; V was cut back by 7 bases and J by 7 bases. CDR1 MNHEY and CDR2 SVGAGI come from the germline V gene. This CDR3 has 14 residues. CDR3 nucleotide sequence: TGTGCCAGCAAGGCGGGGGGAGGAGGGAACATTCAGTACTTC. Its protein is CASKAGGGGNIQYF.

This clone was detected only once. The V and J genes are TRBV5-6 and TRBJ2-3, with D unclear. The CDR3 is 14 residues long. Trimming stripped 4 bases from V and 0 bases from J, with 9 bases between. The germline V gene encodes CDR1 SGHDT and CDR2 YYEEEE. The CDR3 DNA follows: TGTGCCAGCAGCAAAACTGTGAGCACAGATACGCAGTATTTT. Translation gives CASSKTVSTDTQYF.

This chain uses TRBV2 with TRBJ1-6, with 9 bases aligning to TRBD1. The CDR3 runs to 15 residues. CDR1 is SNHLY, CDR2 FYNNEI, per germline. Trimming cost V 4 bases and J 8 bases; bases outside gene matches: 6. The CDR3 reads CASSVQDRGHSPLHF. The DNA for the CDR3 is TGTGCCAGCAGTGTTCAGGACAGGGGTCATTCACCCCTCCACTTT. The variable domain in full, completed from reference TRBV2 and TRBJ1-6, reads EPEVTQTPSHQVTQMGQEVILRCVPISNHLYFYWYRQILGQKVEFLVSFYNNEISEKSEIFDDQFSVERPDGSNFTLKIRSTKLEDSAMYFCASSVQDRGHSPLHFGNGTRLTVT.

The chain couples TRBV20-1 to TRBJ1-1; no clear D gene. Germline assignment: CDR1 DFQATT and CDR2 SNEGSKA (reference sequence). CDR3 length equals 10 residues. With 5 bases removed from V and 7 bases from J, the gap between germline ends came to 8 bases. In DNA, the CDR3 is TGCAGTGCTCGGAGGGATGAAGCTTTCTTT. It encodes CSARRDEAFF.